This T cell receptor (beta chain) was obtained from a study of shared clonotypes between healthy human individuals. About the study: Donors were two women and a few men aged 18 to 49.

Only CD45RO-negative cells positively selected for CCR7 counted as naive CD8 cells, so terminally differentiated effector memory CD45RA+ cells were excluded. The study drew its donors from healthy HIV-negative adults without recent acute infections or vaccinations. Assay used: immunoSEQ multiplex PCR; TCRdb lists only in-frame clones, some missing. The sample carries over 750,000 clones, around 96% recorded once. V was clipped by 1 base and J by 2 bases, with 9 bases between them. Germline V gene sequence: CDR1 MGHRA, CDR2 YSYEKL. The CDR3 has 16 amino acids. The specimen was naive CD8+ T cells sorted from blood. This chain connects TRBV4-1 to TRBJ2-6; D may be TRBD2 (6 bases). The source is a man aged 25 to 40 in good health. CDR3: CASSQVRDAGANVLTF. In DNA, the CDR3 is TGCGCCAGCAGCCAAGTGCGGGACGCTGGGGCCAACGTCCTGACTTTC.